This T cell receptor beta chain came from a study of T cell responses to AZD1222 COVID-19 vaccine. V lost 4 bases and J lost 9; bases outside the gene matches: 15. The CDR3 covers 15 residues. From germline, CDR1 is SGDLS and CDR2 YYNGEE. Pooled in the analysis were second doses at about 4 or about 12 weeks. Data came from immunoSEQ multiplex PCR; TCRdb stores just in-frame clones and leaves some out. The sample lists 55,000 to 65,000 clones; 80% to 90% were seen once. Note on this clone: The antigen is unknown.

The study's findings and limits: The donors showed a predominance of white British ancestry and of females, with possible underestimation of clonal diversity.

Sample: peripheral blood, taken 28 days after the second AZD1222 dose. The V call is TRBV9, the J call TRBJ2-7, with 8 bases aligning to TRBD1. The origin of this receptor is an adult who received the AZD1222 COVID-19 vaccine. This CDR3 reads CASSPLGQGAVVQYF. The CDR3, as DNA: TGTGCCAGCAGCCCCCTGGGGCAGGGGGCCGTAGTGCAGTACTTC. Full variable domain (rest looked up from reference TRBV9 and TRBJ2-7): DSGVTQTPKHLITATGQRVTLRCSPRSGDLSVYWYQQSLDQGLQFLIQYYNGEERAKGNILERFSAQQFPDLHSELNLSSLELGDSALYFCASSPLGQGAVVQYFGPGTRLTVT.